This TCR beta chain stems from a study of cytomegalovirus exposure and HLA in healthy donors. Points from the study as a whole: The study dropped some indistinguishable V segments, TRBV6-2 and TRBV6-3 among them. A missense variant in DCLRE1C was later tied to TCR beta V- and J-gene trimming. The HLA-A and HLA-B alleles of most subjects were reportedly predicted accurately from TCR beta sequences. Reportedly, fewer N-insertions than the roughly 690-donor mean appeared in an Asian-associated ancestry cluster in a later analysis.

Per the germline V gene, CDR1 is LNHDA and CDR2 is SQIVND (reference sequence). V shed 7 bases and J shed 2 bases, with 15 bases lying between them. The CDR3 sequence is 15 residues long. 60 Vbeta and 13 Jbeta primers were used in PCR. This table comes from immunoSEQ multiplex PCR, and its TCRdb copy is limited to in-frame clones, with some not included. The sample shows about 130,000 clones, 60% to 80% of them seen only once. This clone appeared a few times. The antigen is unknown. The receptor was isolated from a man aged 50-60 years in good health and CMV-seronegative. The sample taken for sequencing was PBMCs. The chain employs TRBV19 and TRBJ1-5; tentatively, D is TRBD1 (5 bases). CDR3: CASKPGLTGNQPQHF. CDR3 DNA sequence: TGTGCCAGTAAGCCGGGACTCACAGGCAATCAGCCCCAGCATTTT.